What follows describes a single TCR beta chain. The authors extracted at least 6 micrograms of total RNA per sample. This entry is derived from a study of blood T cells in healthy people across ages. The CDR3 has 15 amino acids. Looked up from germline, CDR1 is MNHEY and CDR2 is SMNVEV (reference sequence). A second about 7 to 11 cycle PCR used barcoded and J-beta primers. Paired-end reads containing CDR3 totaled no fewer than 2.5 million for each sample. TCRdb re-called the 5' RACE reads with MiXCR, one entry per CDR3 protein. The sample lists 1 million or so distinct CDR3 sequences, approximately 25% occurring once. These same data were also listed under a study on T cells of mothers and their children. From that second work: Each child gave a few million TCR beta CDR3 reads (each mother, over 9.5 million).

The sample taken for sequencing was blood. The clonotype comes from a girl aged 2-10 years in good health. This chain links TRBV27 with TRBJ2-5; TRBD1 matches at 9 bases. The J call may be wrong; the DNA end is better matched by TRBJ2-1. The CDR3 bases are TGTGCCAGCAGCTGGGCTGGGACAGGGATGAATGAGCAGTTCTTC. Translated, it gives CASSWAGTGMNEQFF.